This passage covers 5 T cell receptor beta chains from one sample sequenced in a study of early T cells in non-severe SARS-CoV-2 infection. TCRdb reanalysed the 5' RACE reads using MiXCR and keeps one entry per CDR3 protein. This table has some 50,000 distinct CDR3 sequences, around 4.6% appearing once. Sequenced input: whole blood. The receptors derive from an adult who was a healthcare worker with PCR-confirmed SARS-CoV-2 infection or an uninfected control (not recorded which).

This clonotype was recorded many times. V gene TRBV29-1 combines with J gene TRBJ2-2, with a weak D call TRBD1 (6 bases). CDR1 is SQVTM, CDR2 ANQGSEA, per germline. Trimming left V 2 bases short and J 1 base short, with 14 bases between. The CDR3 contains 16 residues. CDR3 DNA: TGCAGCGTTGAATCTATGGGACACCAGAACACCGGGGAGCTGTTTTTT. Protein product: CSVESMGHQNTGELFF.

This clonotype was detected ten times or more. V gene TRBV18 combines with J gene TRBJ2-5; D possibly corresponds to TRBD1 (5 bases). CDR1 and CDR2 (germline): KGHSH, LQKENI. V lost 3 bases and J lost 5, with 10 bases in between. The CDR3 has 13 residues. The CDR3 region has the DNA TGTGCCAGCTCACCGGCAGCAGGGGAGACCCAGTACTTC. Its translation is CASSPAAGETQYF.

This clonotype was seen many times. The gene calls are TRBV6-4 and TRBJ2-7, with a tentative D call TRBD2 (5 bases). Trimming pared 2 bases from V and 0 bases from J, leaving 14 bases between. The CDR3 spans 16 residues. Germline V lookup: CDR1 MRHNA, CDR2 SNTAGT. The CDR3 DNA sequence: TGTGCCAGCAGTGACGGGAGCCGTGTCGTCTCCTACGAGCAGTACTTC. The encoded protein is CASSDGSRVVSYEQYF.

V is TRBV7-6 and J is TRBJ2-3; the D gene is possibly TRBD1 (5 bases). Germline CDR1 reads SGHVS; CDR2 reads FNYEAQ. CDR3 length: 14 amino acids. V shed 3 bases and J shed 2 bases, with 9 bases lying between them. CDR3 DNA: TGTGCCAGCAGCTTTGGGGCTATCACAGATACGCAGTATTTT. Protein product: CASSFGAITDTQYF.

This clonotype has a count of ten or more. The chain recombines TRBV5-1 with TRBJ2-7; D is uncertain. Germline V gives CDR1 SGHRS, CDR2 YFSETQ. Trimming cost V 0 bases and J 5 bases, with 12 bases left between them. The length of the CDR3 is 14 residues. In DNA, the CDR3 is TGCGCCAGCAGCTTGGCCAATTTAAAGGACGAGCAGTACTTC. This gives the protein CASSLANLKDEQYF.